The 29 T cell receptor beta chains below all came from one sample that was sequenced in a study of blood T cell repertoires in COVID-19 (TCRdb year 2020). The library relied on the immunoSEQ multiplex PCR assay. As stored in TCRdb, this immuneACCESS dataset retains in-frame rearrangements with V and J assigned. A fraction of the clones does not appear; measured against another copy, unresolved V genes explain less than half of the discrepancy, and the remainder lacks a known reason. This sample gives under 350,000 clones in total; approximately 86% of them show up just once. 3.5% to 4.5% of the sample is held by the ten biggest clonotypes. The sequencing input was PBMCs or T cells enriched from blood (not recorded which). These receptors were taken from a woman aged 40 to 55 with acute COVID-19.

The gene calls are TRBV4-3 and TRBJ1-6; TRBD1 is a possible D gene (5 bases). The CDR3 sequence is 14 residues long. Germline V gene sequence: CDR1 LGHNA, CDR2 YSLEER. The V and J ends lost 3 bases and 5 bases respectively, with 8 bases between them. The CDR3 protein is CASSHGGNNSPLHF. CDR3 coding DNA: TGCGCCAGCAGCCACGGGGGTAATAATTCACCCCTCCACTTT.

The chain combines TRBV19 with TRBJ2-2; 8 nucleotides match TRBD1. The CDR3 spans 15 residues. The ends lost 7 bases at V and 2 bases at J; junction bases unmatched: 6. Germline V CDR1 and CDR2: LNHDA, SQIVND (reference sequence). The CDR3 nucleotides are TGTGCCAGTACGCCCGGGACAGGTAACACCGGGGAGCTGTTTTTT. Protein: CASTPGTGNTGELFF. Based on the CDR3 plus reference TRBV19 and TRBJ2-2, the full variable domain is DGGITQSPKYLFRKEGQNVTLSCEQNLNHDAMYWYRQDPGQGLRLIYYSQIVNDFQKGDIAEGYSVSREKKESFPLTVTSAQKNPTAFYLCASTPGTGNTGELFFGEGSRLTVL.

This clone was detected once. This chain joins TRBV27 and TRBJ1-6; 9 bases agree with TRBD1. The V gene's germline CDR1 is MNHEY and CDR2 SMNVEV (reference sequence). V shed 5 bases and J 7 bases; nucleotides not matched to a gene: 6. The CDR3 sequence is 15 residues long. CDR3 bases: TGTGCCAGCAGTCCGCGGACAGGGGCAAATTCACCCCTCCACTTT. Its translation: CASSPRTGANSPLHF.

The gene calls are TRBV7-9 and TRBJ2-1; 11 bases are a match to TRBD2. Germline V gene data show CDR1 as SEHNR and CDR2 as FQNEAQ (reference sequence). This CDR3 is 16 amino acids long. V was clipped by 3 bases and J by 6 bases; unmatched bases: 7. This CDR3 is CASSFQGLAGGNEQFF. The CDR3 region has the DNA TGTGCCAGCAGCTTCCAGGGGCTAGCGGGAGGCAATGAGCAGTTCTTC.

The chain joins TRBV7-8 to TRBJ2-7; D gene uncertain. The V gene lost 3 bases and the J gene lost 2 bases, with 8 bases spanning the gap. Germline V lookup: CDR1 SGHVS, CDR2 FQNEAQ. The CDR3 is 13 amino acids. CDR3 sequence reads: CASSLVQTYEQYF. The CDR3 region has the DNA TGTGCCAGCAGCTTGGTTCAGACCTACGAGCAGTACTTC.

The rearrangement joins TRBV15 to TRBJ2-4; 12 bases map to TRBD2. This CDR3 is built from 18 residues. V gave up 4 bases and J gave up 4 bases; unmatched junction bases: 11. Germline V lookup: CDR1 LNHNV, CDR2 YYDKDF (reference sequence). CDR3 nucleotides: TGTGCCACCAGCACCATTCTAGCGGGAGGGCGAGAGAAAAACATTCAGTACTTC. It is translated as CATSTILAGGREKNIQYF.

This clone appeared a few times. Other nucleotide sequences from this sample produce the same CDR3. The genes are TRBV5-1 and TRBJ2-1; D possibly corresponds to TRBD1 (5 bases). CDR1 is SGHRS and CDR2 is YFSETQ in the germline V gene. With 7 bases removed from V and 2 bases from J, the gap between germline ends came to 13 bases. The CDR3 runs to 14 residues. CDR3 nucleotides: TGCGCCAGCTCGCCTGACAGCCCCTACAATGAGCAGTTCTTC. Translating it yields CASSPDSPYNEQFF. Based on the CDR3 plus reference TRBV5-1 and TRBJ2-1, the full variable domain is KAGVTQTPRYLIKTRGQQVTLSCSPISGHRSVSWYQQTPGQGLQFLFEYFSETQRNKGNFPGRFSGRQFSNSRSEMNVSTLELGDSALYLCASSPDSPYNEQFFGPGTRLTVL.

The V and J genes are TRBV4-2 and TRBJ1-3; 8 bases fit TRBD1. This CDR3 has 21 amino acids. Germline V CDR1 and CDR2: LGHNA, YNFKEQ. Losses at the gene ends were 1 base for V and 0 bases for J; bases not matched to a gene: 17. The CDR3 region is CASSQGYSRDRYFSSGNTIYF. The DNA for the CDR3 is TGTGCCAGCAGCCAAGGCTATTCCCGGGACAGGTACTTTTCCTCTGGAAACACCATATATTTT.

The chain joins TRBV13 to TRBJ2-3, with TRBD2 identical over 7 bases. This CDR3 is 18 amino acids long. Unmatched junction bases numbered 9, after V lost 0 bases and J lost 0 bases. Germline CDR1 PRHDT, CDR2 FYEKMQ (reference sequence). The DNA of the CDR3 is TGTGCCAGCAGCTTAGGGCTAGCGGCTAAGCCTAGCACAGATACGCAGTATTTT. This codes for CASSLGLAAKPSTDTQYF.

To note about this clone: An end of the junction differs from the germline gene, which may be a read error. This rearrangement joins TRBV6-5 to TRBJ2-7; 7 bases fit TRBD1. CDR1 MNHEY and CDR2 SVGAGI come from the germline V gene. CDR3 length: 13 amino acids. The CDR3 is CASRRGGSYKQYF. CDR3 coding DNA: TGTGCCAGCAGGAGAGGGGGCAGCTACAAGCAGTACTTC.

The V call is TRBV15, the J call TRBJ1-3; a weak D match, TRBD1 (5 bases). Germline CDR1 reads LNHNV; CDR2 reads YYDKDF (reference sequence). Trimming took off 0 bases at V and 8 bases at J, with 11 bases between the two ends. The CDR3 is 14 amino acids. DNA for the CDR3: TGTGCCACCAGCAGAGAGGGGGGAGGGTACACCATATATTTT. Protein product: CATSREGGGYTIYF.

In its sample, this clone was seen once. The J gene is TRBJ1-1, the V gene TRBV6-5; possible D gene TRBD1, 5 bases. Germline-derived CDR1 and CDR2 are MNHEY and SVGAGI. V was trimmed by 5 bases and J by 11 bases, leaving 15 bases between them. This CDR3 is 12 amino acids long. The CDR3 region is CASSRGEGRAFF. DNA for the CDR3: TGTGCCAGCAGTCGGGGGGAAGGACGTGCTTTCTTT.

The chain couples TRBV3-1 (or the pseudogene TRBV3-2) to TRBJ1-6; D gene uncertain. V lost 4 bases to trimming and J lost 8 bases, with 9 bases between them. CDR1 is LGHDT and CDR2 is YNNKEL in the germline V gene (reference sequence). The CDR3 sequence is 13 residues long. CDR3 in amino acids: CASSPDYYSPLHF. CDR3 DNA: TGTGCCAGCAGCCCCGACTACTATTCACCCCTCCACTTT.

This clone has a handful of counts. This chain joins TRBV5-1 and TRBJ1-5, with a tentative D call TRBD1 (6 bases). This CDR3 is 15 amino acids long. CDR1 and CDR2 from the germline V gene are SGHRS and YFSETQ. The germline V and J ends were trimmed by 4 bases and 4 bases, with 15 bases remaining between them. In DNA, the CDR3 is TGCGCCAGCAGCCCACAGGGTCACTTAAATCAGCCCCAGCATTTT. It encodes CASSPQGHLNQPQHF.

Written as DNA, the CDR3 is TGTGCCAGCAGCCCTTACCGGGACAGGGAGACTTTCTTT. It is translated as CASSPYRDRETFF. The chain combines TRBV14 with TRBJ1-1; 9 nucleotides match TRBD1. After removal of 4 bases from V and 12 bases from J, the junction contained 9 bases not matched to a gene. The CDR3 covers 13 residues. In germline, CDR1 is SGHDN, CDR2 FVKESK. Looking up the rest from reference TRBV14 and TRBJ1-1 gives the full variable domain: EAGVTQFPSHSVIEKGQTVTLRCDPISGHDNLYWYRRVMGKEIKFLLHFVKESKQDESGMPNNRFLAERTGGTYSTLKVQPAELEDSGVYFCASSPYRDRETFFGQGTRLTVV.

This chain links TRBV6-5 with TRBJ1-2, with a tentative D call TRBD1 (6 bases). V lost 9 bases and J 2 bases, leaving 16 bases between the germline ends. This CDR3 has 14 amino acids. Germline V gene data show CDR1 as MNHEY and CDR2 as SVGAGI. The CDR3 nucleotides read TGTGCCAGTAGGAAAAATCAGGGGAACTATGGCTACACCTTC. Its translation: CASRKNQGNYGYTF.

The V and J genes are TRBV27 and TRBJ1-6; D is perhaps TRBD1 (5 bases). The germline CDR1 and CDR2 sequences are MNHEY and SMNVEV (reference sequence). V lost 7 bases to trimming and J lost 10 bases, with 20 bases between them. CDR3 size: 15 residues. The DNA of the CDR3 is TGTGCCAGCAACCCTCGTCGCGGGGAGGGGTCACCCCTCCACTTT. Translating gives CASNPRRGEGSPLHF.

The chain combines TRBV28 with TRBJ1-3, with D possibly matching TRBD1 (5 bases). The V end lost 6 bases, the J end lost 0 bases, and 12 bases lay between the germline ends. This CDR3 contains 15 residues. Germline V lookup: CDR1 MDHEN, CDR2 SYDVKM. The CDR3 loop is CASSRRGSSGNTIYF. Written as DNA, the CDR3 is TGTGCCAGCAGCAGGAGGGGAAGCTCTGGAAACACCATATATTTT.

The gene calls are TRBV18 and TRBJ1-3; D gene unclear. CDR3 length equals 14 residues. Germline V CDR1 and CDR2: KGHSH, LQKENI. Trimming took 3 bases from V and 7 from J, leaving 13 bases between them. The DNA for the CDR3 is TGTGCCAGCTCACCCTATGGTAATCCGAACACCATATATTTT. Translation gives CASSPYGNPNTIYF.

The chain is built from TRBV14 and TRBJ1-6; D is undetermined. Trimming removed 4 bases from V and 5 bases from J, with 9 bases in between. The germline CDR1 and CDR2 sequences are SGHDN and FVKESK. This CDR3 comprises 14 residues. CDR3 DNA sequence: TGTGCCAGCAGCCTCACAGTGAATAATTCACCCCTCCACTTT. It encodes CASSLTVNNSPLHF.

Here the CDR3 reads CASSFGTVSPLHF. For the CDR3, the DNA is TGTGCCAGCAGCTTTGGGACAGTTTCACCCCTCCACTTT. This chain uses TRBV5-4 with TRBJ1-6; 7 nucleotides agree with TRBD1. The trim removed 2 bases at V and 9 bases at J, leaving 2 bases unmatched. The germline V gene encodes CDR1 SGHNT and CDR2 YYREEE (reference sequence). The CDR3 loop spans 13 amino acids.

This chain uses TRBV28 with TRBJ2-7, with TRBD2 as a possible D gene (6 bases). Trimming shortened V by 6 bases and J by 2 bases, and 14 bases separated the two germline ends. The CDR3 runs to 14 residues. Germline values: CDR1 MDHEN, CDR2 SYDVKM. This CDR3 is CASRGGGSTYEQYF. The DNA for the CDR3 is TGTGCCAGCAGGGGGGGTGGTTCCACCTACGAGCAGTACTTC.

The V call is TRBV5-5, the J call TRBJ2-5, with TRBD2 matching over 9 bases. Losses at the gene ends were 4 bases for V and 1 base for J; bases not matched to a gene: 2. CDR1 is SGHKS, CDR2 YYEKEE, per germline (reference sequence). The CDR3 is made up of 14 amino acids. The CDR3 coding sequence is TGTGCCAGCAGCACGGGACTAGCCCAAGAGACCCAGTACTTC. This sequence encodes CASSTGLAQETQYF.

CDR3 nucleotides: TGTGCCAGCTCACCAGAGAGCTATACGCAGTATTTT. Translated: CASSPESYTQYF. The rearrangement joins TRBV18 to TRBJ2-3; no clear D gene. V lost 2 bases, J lost 7 bases, and 7 bases lay in between. This CDR3 has 12 amino acids. Germline assignment: CDR1 KGHSH and CDR2 LQKENI.

V and J are TRBV5-1 and TRBJ2-3; 9 nucleotides line up with TRBD1. The germline V gene has CDR1 SGHRS and CDR2 YFSETQ. V trimming: 7 bases; J trimming: 1 base; junction bases outside the gene matches: 1. CDR3 length equals 13 residues. CDR3 amino acids: CASRDRGTDTQYF. CDR3 nucleotides: TGCGCCAGCCGGGACAGGGGCACAGATACGCAGTATTTT.

V gene TRBV7-9 combines with J gene TRBJ2-3, with TRBD1 identical over 7 bases. Per germline, CDR1 SEHNR and CDR2 FQNEAQ (reference sequence). This CDR3 has 15 amino acids. V lost 4 bases to trimming and J lost 5 bases; unmatched junction nucleotides: 9. CDR3 sequence: CASSSGTAKGDTQYF. The CDR3 nucleotides read TGTGCCAGCAGCTCCGGGACAGCAAAGGGAGATACGCAGTATTTT.

V is TRBV3-1 (or the pseudogene TRBV3-2) and J is TRBJ2-1; 7 bases agree with TRBD2. CDR1 is LGHDT and CDR2 is YNNKEL in the germline V gene (reference sequence). The junction had 10 bases not matched to a gene; V was cut back by 0 bases and J by 2 bases. The CDR3 covers 18 residues. CDR3 DNA sequence: TGTGCCAGCAGCCAAGATTCTAGAGGGGCGGGGGCCTACAATGAGCAGTTCTTC. It codes for CASSQDSRGAGAYNEQFF.

The chain has TRBV5-1 and TRBJ2-2; 11 bases map to TRBD2. With 8 bases clipped from V and 1 base from J, the junction kept 4 bases outside the gene matches. From germline, CDR1 is SGHRS and CDR2 YFSETQ. The CDR3 runs 15 residues. The CDR3 coding sequence is TGCGCCAGTCGAGGACTAGCGGGGAACACCGGGGAGCTGTTTTTT. It encodes CASRGLAGNTGELFF.

This chain connects TRBV5-1 to TRBJ2-6; TRBD1 might be the D (5 bases). Germline V gene lookup returns CDR1 SGHRS and CDR2 YFSETQ. V was trimmed by 4 bases and J by 0 bases, leaving 8 bases between them. The CDR3 has 15 amino acids. This CDR3 reads CASSTRVSGANVLTF. CDR3 nucleotides: TGCGCCAGCAGCACCAGGGTCTCTGGGGCCAACGTCCTGACTTTC.